This T cell receptor beta chain was identified in a study of shared clonotypes between healthy human individuals (dated by TCRdb to the early 2020s). Broadly, across the study: Two women and three men aged 18 to 49 years were included in the cohort. To estimate repertoire size and how much clonotypes are shared between individuals, the study performed deep sequencing of blood TCR repertoires from a few healthy adults. Each donor's leukapheresis produced roughly between roughly 0.85 and 9.5 billion PBMCs. For each donor, CD4 naive and CD4 memory were each given three plates, CD8 naive was given two plates, and CD8 memory was given one plate. To increase sequencing depth and limit assay-specific biases, TCR repertoire library preparation and sequencing were carried out by different laboratories using diverse techniques.

Healthy HIV-negative adults with no recently reported acute infections or vaccinations were included as donors. All donors were Caucasian adults living in Nashville, Tennessee, USA. Magnetic negative selection was used to enrich CD4+ T cells, after which naive cells were positively selected on CD45RA and the negative fraction became the memory subset. Blood was collected by leukapheresis, and PBMCs were isolated by Ficoll-Histopaque density gradient centrifugation and then cryopreserved in liquid nitrogen vapor phase. Analytical flow cytometry was used to check the purity and quantity of every magnetically sorted T cell population. Each sorted fraction had its genomic DNA isolated and then quantified by UV absorbance on a Nanodrop 2000c. TCR CDR3 regions were amplified from genomic DNA by multiplex PCR using the deep immunoSEQ assay. Extracted genomic DNA from each cell subset was spread evenly across all wells of several immunoSEQ 96-well plates, with each plate serving as a replicate. Each replicate PCR for sorted subsets received around 0.2 ug genomic DNA, equal to tens of thousands of T cell genomes. The purified libraries were quantified using a Qubit 3.0 fluorometer, sized with a Bioanalyzer 2100, and then quantified again using the KAPA Library Quantification kit. Every immunoSEQ 96-well plate was sequenced on a separate single-read 150-cycle Illumina NextSeq 550 flow cell. On the study's bioinformatics: Because only junctional sequences without quality scores were contained in the immunoSEQ output, filtering matching that applied to full-length reads could not be performed. Sequences were annotated with PyIR, a Python wrapper for IgBLAST v1.9, using IMGT germline references to assign V/J genes and CDR3. Reads were removed for weak V/J assignments (E-value above 1e-6), missing CDR3, stop codons, out-of-frame junctions, or ambiguous translated residues. V3J clonotypes were defined as sequences sharing an identical inferred V gene, J gene, and CDR3 amino acid sequence. Percentage overlap between repertoires was computed as shared unique clonotypes divided by the size of the smaller repertoire. Three approaches were used to assess repertoire richness: RTK rarefaction, the Chao1 estimator, and Recon v2.1 estimates of unobserved clonotypes. OLGA was used to compute generation probabilities for all TCRbeta clonotypes that the gDNA method yielded from a few donors. TCRdb took this table from immuneACCESS and kept in-frame rearrangements with V and J called. Such tables lack part of the clones; where checked against another copy, unresolved V genes explain under half of the gap, and the rest is unexplained. V, J and clone size reflect that table, while D and trimming were determined from the DNA. In this sample the table shows about 1.5 million clones, 95% to 99% of which occur a single time. Of the sample, approximately 0.45% is held by the ten largest clones.

The research as a whole found: Incomplete sequencing was indicated by rarefaction of sorted-subset datasets, despite the large sequencing depth. Compared with non-shared clonotypes, the clonotypes found in all four sorted-subset donors had higher generation probabilities. Pairwise subsampling indicated that sequencing depth was expected to affect the degree of clonotype sharing among donors. When a handful of donors were compared, the shared fraction of clonotypes was about 5.2% for naive CD4, around 4% for naive CD8, 2.3% for memory CD4, and around 0.4% for memory CD8. Naive subsets generally had larger estimated clonotype richness than memory subsets. The small number of donors limited the genetic and exposure-history diversity represented. Sampling was restricted to blood, and TCR repertoires in tissue are likely to differ from TCR repertoires in blood.

The CDR3 covers 13 residues, taking in both the cysteine and the phenylalanine. Only the CDR3 part of the read is kept: 39 bases, read in frame from the first base. V is shortened by 5 bases, J by 1 base, and the region joining them spans 9 bases. Sequences SGHRS (CDR1) and YFSETQ (CDR2) are obtained from the germline V gene. Regarding this clone: Its antigen is unknown. Per-base quality was not reported, and no clone a single base away is much larger than it.

The sample taken for sequencing was naive CD4+ T cells sorted from blood. Taken with the paper, the label for cell subset or site translates to: CD45RA+ positively selected. This clonotype originated in a man aged 30-40 years in good health. The V and J genes are TRBV5-1 and TRBJ1-1, with the D gene not confidently named. The bases read TGCGCCAGCAGAGAGGTTAAGAACACTGAAGCTTTCTTT. Translation gives CASREVKNTEAFF.